This is a list of T cell receptor beta chains from one sample in a study of cytomegalovirus exposure and HLA in healthy donors. Clones were sequenced by immunoSEQ multiplex PCR, and TCRdb holds only the in-frame ones, with some missing. The sample records about 83,000 clones, roughly 79% being singletons. The material sequenced was PBMCs. Receptor source: a woman aged 25 to 39 in good health and CMV-seronegative. Each CDR3 is given with its conserved first and last residue.

J: TRBJ2-3; V: TRBV11-2; CDR3: CASSVRDRGSDTQYF
J: TRBJ2-4; V: TRBV7-2; CDR3: CASSKFDRGGVKAKNIQYF
J: TRBJ2-7; V: TRBV27; CDR3: CASSPSTSGSLEQYF
J: TRBJ2-3; V: TRBV7-9; CDR3: CASRKRELTDTQYF
J: TRBJ2-1; V: TRBV5-1; CDR3: CASSSAGASYNEQFF
J: TRBJ2-7; V: TRBV6-5; CDR3: CASGSQGLTYEQYF
J: TRBJ2-5; V: TRBV4-2; CDR3: CASSQGRSGEETQYF
J: TRBJ1-1; V: TRBV11-1; CDR3: CASSLAGTGPNQKAFF
J: TRBJ2-3; V: TRBV27; CDR3: CASSPYSLLASSTDTQYF
J: TRBJ1-1; V: TRBV11-2; CDR3: CASALLRGTEAFF
J: TRBJ1-5; V: TRBV2; CDR3: CASSVQGDQPQHF
J: TRBJ2-5; V: TRBV28; CDR3: CASSLPPATAQETQYF
J: TRBJ2-7; V: TRBV7-9; CDR3: CASSWTSGRPMNEQYF
J: TRBJ2-3; V: TRBV14; CDR3: CASSSGVSTDTQYF
J: TRBJ2-7; V: TRBV5-1; CDR3: CASRASGLLSYEQYF
J: TRBJ1-2; V: TRBV15; CDR3: CATSANSPNYGYTF
J: TRBJ2-6; V: TRBV5-1; CDR3: CASSPGTGPSGANVLTF
J: TRBJ1-5; V: TRBV30; CDR3: CAWSAHRGRNQPQHF
J: TRBJ2-7; V: TRBV28; CDR3: CASRKIRTGRRDYEQYF
J: TRBJ2-7; V: TRBV7-9; CDR3: CASSSSIGTGDLPYEQYF
J: TRBJ2-2; V: TRBV7-6; CDR3: CASSLLARRGAGDTPGELFF
J: TRBJ2-1; V: TRBV13; CDR3: CASSPYRVSSYNEQFF
J: TRBJ2-7; V: TRBV28; CDR3: CASSFSRTSGTYEQYF